This is a list of T cell receptor beta chains from one sample in a study of cytomegalovirus exposure and HLA in healthy donors. The protocol was immunoSEQ multiplex PCR, while the TCRdb copy is restricted to in-frame clones and leaves out a portion. The sample contains about 150,000 clones, roughly 75% of which appear only once. What was sequenced was PBMCs. The receptors shown here come from a woman aged 50 to 60 in good health and CMV-seropositive. Each CDR3 is given with its conserved first and last residue. Fields, in order: clone size, D gene, V gene, J gene, CDR3 DNA, CDR3 protein. A D gene is named only where the DNA matches it firmly. Expanded clones are given a class, and other clones once, few, many or no size at all.

clone size: -
D gene: TRBD1
V gene: TRBV6-1
J gene: TRBJ1-5
CDR3 DNA: TGTGCCAGCAGTCTTACAGGGGTGAATCAGCCCCAGCATTTT
CDR3 protein: CASSLTGVNQPQHF

clone size: -
D gene: TRBD2
V gene: TRBV27
J gene: TRBJ2-7
CDR3 DNA: TGTGCCAGCAGTTTCTCTAGCGGAAGCTACGAGCAGTACTTC
CDR3 protein: CASSFSSGSYEQYF

clone size: -
D gene: -
V gene: TRBV4-3
J gene: TRBJ2-5
CDR3 DNA: TGCGCCAGCAGCCAAGAAATAGGAGGGAGAGGGACCCAGTACTTC
CDR3 protein: CASSQEIGGRGTQYF

clone size: -
D gene: -
V gene: TRBV5-1
J gene: TRBJ2-5
CDR3 DNA: TGCGCCAGCAGCTGGGGGGACAGCCAAGAGACCCAGTACTTC
CDR3 protein: CASSWGDSQETQYF

clone size: -
D gene: TRBD1
V gene: TRBV29-1
J gene: TRBJ2-3
CDR3 DNA: TGCAGCGGGACAGGGGGCGAAGGCACAGATACGCAGTATTTT
CDR3 protein: CSGTGGEGTDTQYF

clone size: -
D gene: -
V gene: TRBV20-1
J gene: TRBJ2-3
CDR3 DNA: TGCAGTGCTAGGAGCCCAGGGTGGCAGTATTTT
CDR3 protein: CSARSPGWQYF

clone size: few
D gene: -
V gene: TRBV27
J gene: TRBJ2-5
CDR3 DNA: TGTGCCAGCCGCATTCGGTGGGGGCCCCTCCAAGAGACCCAGTACTTC
CDR3 protein: CASRIRWGPLQETQYF

clone size: once
D gene: -
V gene: TRBV30
J gene: TRBJ2-7
CDR3 DNA: TGTGCCTGGAGTGTACTTAGGGGGGGCCGAGATGCCGAGCAGTACTTC
CDR3 protein: CAWSVLRGGRDAEQYF

clone size: -
D gene: -
V gene: TRBV6-4
J gene: TRBJ2-7
CDR3 DNA: TGTGCCAGCAGTGCCACAGGGAGTTCCAACGAGCAGTACTTC
CDR3 protein: CASSATGSSNEQYF

clone size: -
D gene: TRBD2
V gene: TRBV4-3
J gene: TRBJ2-7
CDR3 DNA: TGCGCCAGCAGCCAAGAGGGGGCGGGAGGGGCCTCCGAGCAGTACTTC
CDR3 protein: CASSQEGAGGASEQYF

clone size: -
D gene: -
V gene: TRBV4-1
J gene: TRBJ2-3
CDR3 DNA: TGCGCCAGCAGCCAAGGGGGACTCGGCACAGATACGCAGTATTTT
CDR3 protein: CASSQGGLGTDTQYF

clone size: -
D gene: TRBD1
V gene: TRBV6-5
J gene: TRBJ2-3
CDR3 DNA: TGTGCCAGCAGCTTCCGGGACAGGGACACAGATACGCAGTATTTT
CDR3 protein: CASSFRDRDTDTQYF

clone size: -
D gene: -
V gene: TRBV28
J gene: TRBJ1-4
CDR3 DNA: TGTGCCAGCACCTCAAACCCGATCGGGGGTAAACTGTTTTTT
CDR3 protein: CASTSNPIGGKLFF

clone size: -
D gene: -
V gene: TRBV7-2
J gene: TRBJ1-2
CDR3 DNA: TGTGCCAGCAGCTTAACAGGCCTCGAAGGCTACACCTTC
CDR3 protein: CASSLTGLEGYTF

clone size: -
D gene: -
V gene: TRBV28
J gene: TRBJ1-2
CDR3 DNA: TGTGCCAGCAGTTTAAGGCGCAGGAACTATGGCTACACCTTC
CDR3 protein: CASSLRRRNYGYTF

clone size: -
D gene: TRBD2
V gene: TRBV6-1
J gene: TRBJ2-1
CDR3 DNA: TGTGCCAGCAGTGAGACTAGCGGGAGAATGGATGAGCAGTTCTTC
CDR3 protein: CASSETSGRMDEQFF

clone size: -
D gene: TRBD1
V gene: TRBV6-5
J gene: TRBJ2-1
CDR3 DNA: TGTGCCAGCAGTTCTCTGGGACAGGGGAAAAGTGAGCAGTTCTTC
CDR3 protein: CASSSLGQGKSEQFF

clone size: -
D gene: -
V gene: TRBV30
J gene: TRBJ2-7
CDR3 DNA: TGTGCCTGGAGTGTAAAGGGTCGGGGGAGCCTTTACGAGCAGTACTTC
CDR3 protein: CAWSVKGRGSLYEQYF

clone size: -
D gene: -
V gene: TRBV7-2
J gene: TRBJ2-1
CDR3 DNA: TGTGCCAGCAGCCACGGGGGTTCAGGCGATGAGCAGTTCTTC
CDR3 protein: CASSHGGSGDEQFF

clone size: -
D gene: TRBD2
V gene: TRBV5-4
J gene: TRBJ2-3
CDR3 DNA: TGTGCCAGCAGCCCGAGCGGGGGGGCCTCTGAGGTGCAGTATTTT
CDR3 protein: CASSPSGGASEVQYF

clone size: -
D gene: TRBD1
V gene: TRBV4-2
J gene: TRBJ1-3
CDR3 DNA: TGTGCCAGCAGCCAAAAGGACAGGGGAGGAAACACCATATATTTT
CDR3 protein: CASSQKDRGGNTIYF

clone size: -
D gene: -
V gene: TRBV7-9
J gene: TRBJ2-3
CDR3 DNA: TGTGCCAGCAGCTTAAGTGCGGATACGCAGTATTTT
CDR3 protein: CASSLSADTQYF

clone size: few
D gene: TRBD2
V gene: TRBV28
J gene: TRBJ2-3
CDR3 DNA: TGTGCCAGCAGTTTTCTAGCGGGGGACACAGATACGCAGTATTTT
CDR3 protein: CASSFLAGDTDTQYF

clone size: -
D gene: TRBD2
V gene: TRBV6-1
J gene: TRBJ2-1
CDR3 DNA: TGTGCCAGCAGACGGACTAGCTATGAGCAGTTCTTC
CDR3 protein: CASRRTSYEQFF

clone size: -
D gene: TRBD1
V gene: TRBV27
J gene: TRBJ2-7
CDR3 DNA: TGTGCCAGCAGTCCCGGGACAGGGGTCGGGAACTACGAGCAGTACTTC
CDR3 protein: CASSPGTGVGNYEQYF

clone size: -
D gene: TRBD1
V gene: TRBV28
J gene: TRBJ1-2
CDR3 DNA: TGTGCCAGCACCCCTTATCTGGGACAGGGCTATGGCTACACCTTC
CDR3 protein: CASTPYLGQGYGYTF

clone size: -
D gene: -
V gene: TRBV27
J gene: TRBJ1-4
CDR3 DNA: TGTGCCAGCAGTTTATACCCTCATACTGAGGGAGCTAATGAAAAACTGTTTTTT
CDR3 protein: CASSLYPHTEGANEKLFF

clone size: -
D gene: -
V gene: TRBV19
J gene: TRBJ2-3
CDR3 DNA: TGTGCCAGTAGTCCTAGGCGGCTCACAGATACGCAGTATTTT
CDR3 protein: CASSPRRLTDTQYF

clone size: -
D gene: TRBD1
V gene: TRBV9
J gene: TRBJ1-3
CDR3 DNA: TGTGCCAGCAGCATTCGGCCGACAGGGGTGGGAAACACCATATATTTT
CDR3 protein: CASSIRPTGVGNTIYF

clone size: -
D gene: TRBD2
V gene: TRBV4-2
J gene: TRBJ2-1
CDR3 DNA: TGTGCCAGCAGCCCCAGGACTAGCGGCAATGAGCAGTTCTTC
CDR3 protein: CASSPRTSGNEQFF

clone size: -
D gene: -
V gene: TRBV7-6
J gene: TRBJ1-5
CDR3 DNA: TGTGCCAGCAGCTTGGGACTTTTCGGTCAGCCCCAGCATTTT
CDR3 protein: CASSLGLFGQPQHF